Below are 26 T cell receptor beta chains sequenced from a single sample in a study of regulatory dendritic cells for organ transplantation. Repertoires were generated with immunoSEQ multiplex PCR, while TCRdb's copy carries only in-frame clones and drops some. Found here are 25,000 or so clones, roughly 85% of them singletons; the top ten hold about 0.095%. Sequencing was done on a sample of naive CD4+ T cells from blood. Stated subset: CD45RA+ naive T cells. These receptors originate from a human donor in good health.

This chain links TRBV5-5 with TRBJ2-7; D is possibly TRBD1 (6 bases). The CDR3 contains 14 residues. CDR1 and CDR2 (germline): SGHKS, YYEKEE (reference sequence). The V gene lost 0 bases and the J gene lost 3 bases, with 10 bases spanning the gap. The CDR3 region is CASSLGARGYEQYF. DNA of the CDR3: TGTGCCAGCAGCTTGGGGGCCAGGGGCTACGAGCAGTACTTC.

This clone has only a few counts. One end of the junction does not line up with germline, which may come from a read error. CDR3 in DNA: TGTGCTAGCAGCCGGGACAGGACCTACGAGCAGTACTTC. It is translated as CASSRDRTYEQYF. The gene calls are TRBV7-7 and TRBJ2-7; 8 bases map to TRBD1. CDR1 is SSHAT, CDR2 FNYEAQ, per germline (reference sequence). CDR3 length: 13 amino acids.

The rearrangement links TRBV6-5 to TRBJ2-5; 9 positions match TRBD2. From germline, CDR1 is MNHEY and CDR2 SVGAGI. After removal of 2 bases from V and 2 bases from J, the junction contained 3 bases not matched to a gene. CDR3 size: 15 residues. The CDR3 spells CASSYLSGGQETQYF. In DNA form, the CDR3 reads TGTGCCAGCAGTTACCTGAGCGGGGGGCAAGAGACCCAGTACTTC.

The V call is TRBV5-5, the J call TRBJ2-4; the D gene is possibly TRBD2 (5 bases). Germline V CDR1 and CDR2: SGHKS, YYEKEE (reference sequence). There are 15 residues in the CDR3. V was clipped by 4 bases and J by 8 bases, with 19 bases between them. Written as DNA, the CDR3 is TGTGCCAGCAGCGGGGTGGCGGGTCTTGGGGACATTCAGTACTTC. This codes for CASSGVAGLGDIQYF.

The V and J genes are TRBV13 and TRBJ2-3; D is ambiguous. The CDR3 has 14 amino acids. The germline V gene encodes CDR1 PRHDT and CDR2 FYEKMQ (reference sequence). Trimming removed 4 bases at V and 0 bases at J, with 8 bases between. CDR3 residues: CASSSRTSTDTQYF. CDR3 in DNA: TGTGCCAGCAGCTCTCGTACTAGCACAGATACGCAGTATTTT.

The chain recombines TRBV19 with TRBJ1-1, with 8 nucleotides matching TRBD1. J gave up 3 bases and V 0 bases, and 3 bases lay outside the gene matches. Germline CDR1 reads LNHDA; CDR2 reads SQIVND (reference sequence). This CDR3 has 15 amino acids. In nucleotides, the CDR3 is TGTGCCAGTAGTATAGATCAGGGGGCCGACACTGAAGCTTTCTTT. It encodes CASSIDQGADTEAFF. Using reference TRBV19 and TRBJ1-1 for the parts outside the CDR3, the full variable domain is DGGITQSPKYLFRKEGQNVTLSCEQNLNHDAMYWYRQDPGQGLRLIYYSQIVNDFQKGDIAEGYSVSREKKESFPLTVTSAQKNPTAFYLCASSIDQGADTEAFFGQGTRLTVV.

J is TRBJ2-1 and V is TRBV5-1; 13 bases align to TRBD2. CDR1 is SGHRS and CDR2 is YFSETQ in the germline V gene. This CDR3 region has 16 residues. With V trimmed by 4 bases and J by 8 bases, 9 bases remained unmatched. For the CDR3, the DNA is TGCGCCAGCAGCGGCGAGACTAGCGGGGGGTTAGATGAGCAGTTCTTC. The encoded protein is CASSGETSGGLDEQFF.

The CDR3 nucleotides are TGTGCCAGCAGGGGACAGGGGATACGGATTGAAGCTTTCTTT. It yields the protein CASRGQGIRIEAFF. The V and J genes are TRBV11-2 and TRBJ1-1; 10 bases match TRBD1. In germline, CDR1 is SGHAT, CDR2 FQNNGV. The CDR3 covers 14 residues. With 6 bases clipped from V and 7 bases from J, the junction kept 8 bases outside the gene matches. Drawing the rest from reference TRBV11-2 and TRBJ1-1, the complete variable domain is EAGVAQSPRYKIIEKRQSVAFWCNPISGHATLYWYQQILGQGPKLLIQFQNNGVVDDSQLPKDRFSAERLKGVDSTLKIQPAKLEDSAVYLCASRGQGIRIEAFFGQGTRLTVV.

This clone has more than one count but fewer than ten. The chain has TRBV19 and TRBJ1-5; TRBD1 matches at 7 bases. The CDR3 runs to 16 residues. Germline CDR1 reads LNHDA; CDR2 reads SQIVND (reference sequence). V shed 3 bases, J shed 3 bases, and the junction held 8 bases outside the gene matches. The CDR3 bases are TGTGCCAGTAGTATGGAGCAGGGGGGCAACAATCAGCCCCAGCATTTT. Amino acids: CASSMEQGGNNQPQHF.

CDR3 coding DNA: TGCGCCAGCAGCTTGGATTCATCCGGGACAGCGAATCAGCCCCAGCATTTT. Translated, it gives CASSLDSSGTANQPQHF. The chain links TRBV5-1 to TRBJ1-5; 7 bases match TRBD1. With V trimmed by 0 bases and J by 4 bases, 10 bases remained unmatched. This CDR3 spans 17 amino acids. Looked up from germline, CDR1 is SGHRS and CDR2 is YFSETQ.

The chain links TRBV18 to TRBJ2-3, with unresolved D. CDR1 is KGHSH, CDR2 LQKENI, per germline. The CDR3 sequence is 15 residues long. Deletions cut 2 bases from V and 4 bases from J, with 13 bases between. The CDR3 sequence: CASSPNSGLPDTQYF. The CDR3, as DNA: TGTGCCAGCTCACCAAATTCGGGTTTGCCAGATACGCAGTATTTT.

This clone has more than one count but fewer than ten. V gene TRBV7-2 combines with J gene TRBJ1-5; the D gene is possibly TRBD1 (5 bases). V was pared by 2 bases and J by 4 bases, with 9 bases between. The CDR3 is 14 amino acids. Germline V gene lookup returns CDR1 SGHTA and CDR2 FQGNSA. In nucleotides, the CDR3 is TGTGCCAGCAGCTTAAGGGGAGGAAATCAGCCCCAGCATTTT. Its translation is CASSLRGGNQPQHF. Supplemented by reference TRBV7-2 and TRBJ1-5, the full variable domain reads GAGVSQSPSNKVTEKGKDVELRCDPISGHTALYWYRQSLGQGLEFLIYFQGNSAPDKSGLPSDRFSAERTGGSVSTLTIQRTQQEDSAVYLCASSLRGGNQPQHFGDGTRLSIL.

This clone was observed a single time. The J gene is TRBJ1-6, the V gene TRBV7-2, with 7 positions matching TRBD1. V shed 7 bases and J 7 bases; nucleotides not matched to a gene: 7. Germline V gene data show CDR1 as SGHTA and CDR2 as FQGNSA. This CDR3 is 14 amino acids long. DNA of the CDR3: TGTGCCAGCACCGAAGGGACAGTCAATTCACCCCTCCACTTT. Translated: CASTEGTVNSPLHF.

In nucleotides, the CDR3 is TGTGCCAGCAGCTCCTTCCCTAGCGGGGTCCCCTACGAGCAGTACTTC. Translated: CASSSFPSGVPYEQYF. The rearrangement joins TRBV7-8 to TRBJ2-7; the match to TRBD2 covers 9 bases. With V trimmed by 4 bases and J by 2 bases, 9 bases remained unmatched. Germline V CDR1 and CDR2: SGHVS, FQNEAQ. The CDR3 has 16 residues.

V and J are TRBV12-5 and TRBJ1-5; D is possibly TRBD1 (5 bases). Germline assignment: CDR1 LGHNT and CDR2 FRNRAP. V gave up 1 base and J gave up 11 bases, with 12 bases separating them. The CDR3 runs to 13 residues. CDR3 nucleotide sequence: TGTGCTAGTGGTTTGGATAGGGGAAAGGCCCAGCATTTT. This translates into CASGLDRGKAQHF.

The CDR3 nucleotides are TGTGCCAGCAGTGAAACAAGCGGGGTTGAAAATACGCAGTATTTT. Its protein product is CASSETSGVENTQYF. The chain carries TRBV6-1 and TRBJ2-3; 7 positions agree with TRBD2. The V gene end was trimmed by 2 bases and the J gene end by 7 bases; junction bases not matched to a gene: 9. This CDR3 region has 15 residues. Germline V gene sequence: CDR1 MNHNS, CDR2 SASEGT.

The chain couples TRBV11-3 to TRBJ2-1; 9 bases map to TRBD2. V trimming: 4 bases; J trimming: 7 bases; junction bases outside the gene matches: 2. Per the germline V gene, CDR1 is SGHNT and CDR2 is YENEEA. The CDR3 runs 13 residues. CDR3 nucleotides: TGTGCCAGCAGCTCGGGACTAGCTAATGAGCAGTTCTTC. Translation gives CASSSGLANEQFF.

The V and J genes are TRBV2 and TRBJ2-1, with 12 nucleotides matching TRBD2. Losses at the gene ends were 5 bases for V and 8 bases for J; bases not matched to a gene: 10. The germline gives CDR1 SNHLY, CDR2 FYNNEI. The length of the CDR3 is 16 residues. The chain's CDR3 is CASSSTTSGGIYEQFF. The CDR3 region has the DNA TGTGCCAGCAGTTCGACGACTAGCGGGGGTATTTATGAGCAGTTCTTC.

The table lists this clone with a few counts. The chain joins TRBV27 to TRBJ2-2, with a tentative D call TRBD1 (5 bases). V lost 5 bases and J lost 0, with 13 bases in between. Per germline, CDR1 MNHEY and CDR2 SMNVEV (reference sequence). The length of the CDR3 is 16 residues. The CDR3 coding sequence is TGTGCCAGCAGTACTGGATGGGGCCCGAACACCGGGGAGCTGTTTTTT. Its translation is CASSTGWGPNTGELFF.

This rearrangement joins TRBV25-1 to TRBJ1-6, with 7 nucleotides matching TRBD1. Germline-derived CDR1 and CDR2 are MGHDK and SYGVNS. This CDR3 is 15 amino acids long. J lost 4 bases, V lost 10 bases, and 10 bases had no gene match. The CDR3 coding sequence is TGTGCCATCCCGACAGGGCAAACATATAATTCACCCCTCCACTTT. This gives the protein CAIPTGQTYNSPLHF.

A word on this clone: A read error may account for a junction end that differs from germline. V usage is TRBV19 and J usage is TRBJ2-5, with 9 bases fitting TRBD2. The CDR3 has 15 residues. Germline V gene lookup returns CDR1 LNHDA and CDR2 SQIVND (reference sequence). The CDR3 here is CASSIFTSGQESQYF. CDR3 in DNA: TGTGCCAGTAGTATTTTTACTAGCGGGCAAGAGAGCCAGTACTTC.

The V gene is TRBV5-1, the J gene TRBJ1-1; 7 bases line up with TRBD1. The CDR3 has 14 residues. The germline V gene has CDR1 SGHRS and CDR2 YFSETQ. V gave up 3 bases and J gave up 1 base; unmatched junction bases: 3. The CDR3 here is CASSSRQGNTEAFF. CDR3 DNA sequence: TGCGCCAGCAGCTCAAGACAGGGGAACACTGAAGCTTTCTTT.

The V and J genes are TRBV6-1 and TRBJ2-7; no definite D call. The V end was cut by 1 base, the J end by 12 bases, with 10 bases between. Looked up from germline, CDR1 is MNHNS and CDR2 is SASEGT. This CDR3 has 11 amino acids. CDR3 region: CASSEEAAPYF. Written as DNA, the CDR3 is TGTGCCAGCAGTGAAGAGGCGGCCCCGTACTTC.

The gene calls are TRBV19 and TRBJ1-4; 8 nucleotides agree with TRBD1. V was clipped by 3 bases and J by 7 bases; unmatched bases: 7. This CDR3 comprises 15 residues. CDR1 and CDR2 from the germline V gene are LNHDA and SQIVND (reference sequence). The CDR3 region has the DNA TGTGCCAGTAGTATCGGAAGACAGGGGAGTGAAAAACTGTTTTTT. Its protein product is CASSIGRQGSEKLFF.

The chain is built from TRBV5-1 and TRBJ1-1, with D perhaps TRBD1 (5 bases). Germline lookup yields CDR1 SGHRS and CDR2 YFSETQ. The length of the CDR3 is 14 residues. V shed 2 bases and J shed 3 bases, with 11 bases lying between them. CDR3 sequence reads: CASSLRGKDTEAFF. CDR3 nucleotide sequence: TGCGCCAGCAGCTTAAGGGGAAAGGACACTGAAGCTTTCTTT.

The chain carries TRBV19 and TRBJ2-6; 10 bases agree with TRBD1. Germline-derived CDR1 and CDR2 are LNHDA and SQIVND (reference sequence). The CDR3 contains 18 residues. V trimming: 0 bases; J trimming: 4 bases; junction bases outside the gene matches: 6. DNA of the CDR3: TGTGCCAGTAGTATAGATCGGGGACAGGGGTACGGGGCCAACGTCCTGACTTTC. It translates to CASSIDRGQGYGANVLTF.